This entry lists 13 T cell receptor beta chains sequenced from one sample in a study of human versus mouse CDR3 diversity and MHC coevolution. The table came from immunoSEQ multiplex PCR; TCRdb's copy has only in-frame clones and leaves some out. This sample has about 81,000 clones, with about 94% found just once. Material for sequencing was naive CD4+ T cells from blood. Indicated subset: CD45RO-negative CD62L-positive naive CD4 T cells. The receptors shown here come from a person aged 30-70 years in good health.

The genes are TRBV10-3 and TRBJ2-1; 7 nucleotides line up with TRBD2. Germline V CDR1 and CDR2: ENHRY, SYGVKD. The CDR3 is 16 amino acids. The V and J ends lost 4 bases and 0 bases, in that order; junction bases with no gene match: 6. CDR3 nucleotide sequence: TGTGCCATCAGTGTGGGAGGGCCCAGCTCCTACAATGAGCAGTTCTTC. Translated: CAISVGGPSSYNEQFF.

This clone was seen a single time. This chain uses TRBV30 with TRBJ2-1; TRBD2 agrees at 9 bases. The CDR3 is 16 amino acids. V shed 6 bases and J 8 bases; nucleotides not matched to a gene: 17. Germline V gene sequence: CDR1 GTSNPN, CDR2 SVGIG (reference sequence). The CDR3 DNA reads as TGTGCCTGCACAAACTTAGGACTAGCGTCAGGGGATGAGCAGTTCTTC. Translating gives CACTNLGLASGDEQFF.

This chain joins TRBV5-1 and TRBJ1-1; no firm D call. The V end lost 1 base, the J end lost 0 bases, and 7 bases lay between the germline ends. This CDR3 has 14 residues. Germline CDR1 reads SGHRS; CDR2 reads YFSETQ. The CDR3 bases are TGCGCCAGCAGCTTGCAGGTCATGAACACTGAAGCTTTCTTT. Translated, it gives CASSLQVMNTEAFF. Supplemented by reference TRBV5-1 and TRBJ1-1, the full variable domain reads KAGVTQTPRYLIKTRGQQVTLSCSPISGHRSVSWYQQTPGQGLQFLFEYFSETQRNKGNFPGRFSGRQFSNSRSEMNVSTLELGDSALYLCASSLQVMNTEAFFGQGTRLTVV.

The rearrangement uses TRBV19 and TRBJ1-4, with 7 bases lining up with TRBD1. CDR1 and CDR2 from the germline V gene are LNHDA and SQIVND (reference sequence). The CDR3 is 13 residues long. Losses at the gene ends were 3 bases for V and 8 bases for J; bases not matched to a gene: 3. CDR3 in amino acids: CASSIDRAEKLFF. The CDR3 nucleotides are TGTGCCAGTAGTATCGACAGGGCGGAAAAACTGTTTTTT.

The V call is TRBV30, the J call TRBJ1-5; 7 positions match TRBD1. The V and J ends lost 5 bases and 3 bases, in that order; junction bases with no gene match: 4. Germline values: CDR1 GTSNPN, CDR2 SVGIG (reference sequence). The CDR3 is made up of 13 amino acids. The CDR3 DNA follows: TGTGCCTGGGGGACAGTGATCAATCAGCCCCAGCATTTT. Translating it yields CAWGTVINQPQHF. Using reference TRBV30 and TRBJ1-5 for the parts outside the CDR3, the full variable domain is SQTIHQWPATLVQPVGSPLSLECTVEGTSNPNLYWYRQAAGRGLQLLFYSVGIGQISSEVPQNLSASRPQDRQFILSSKKLLLSDSGFYLCAWGTVINQPQHFGDGTRLSIL.

This chain links TRBV19 with TRBJ2-1, with D maybe TRBD2 (6 bases). V was shortened by 3 bases and J by 4 bases, with 13 bases between the two germline ends. The CDR3 runs 15 residues. In germline, CDR1 is LNHDA, CDR2 SQIVND (reference sequence). The CDR3 here is CASSIGLANYNEQFF. The CDR3 DNA reads as TGTGCCAGTAGTATCGGGCTAGCGAATTACAATGAGCAGTTCTTC. Full variable domain (missing parts from reference TRBV19 and TRBJ2-1): DGGITQSPKYLFRKEGQNVTLSCEQNLNHDAMYWYRQDPGQGLRLIYYSQIVNDFQKGDIAEGYSVSREKKESFPLTVTSAQKNPTAFYLCASSIGLANYNEQFFGPGTRLTVL.

The chain combines TRBV6-5 with TRBJ1-1; D is undetermined. Between the trimmed V and J ends, which lost 1 base and 1 base, there was a span of 10 bases. Germline loops: CDR1 MNHEY, CDR2 SVGAGI. This CDR3 has 15 residues. The CDR3 loop reads CASSYYVSGNTEAFF. The CDR3 DNA sequence: TGTGCCAGCAGTTACTACGTCAGCGGGAACACTGAAGCTTTCTTT.

The chain joins TRBV7-3 to TRBJ2-6; maybe TRBD1 (6 bases). With 5 bases removed from V and 2 bases from J, the gap between germline ends came to 13 bases. CDR1 SGHTA and CDR2 FQGTGA come from the germline V gene. This CDR3 spans 16 amino acids. CDR3 loop: CASSNPGVPGANVLTF. CDR3 DNA: TGTGCCAGCAGCAACCCAGGGGTTCCTGGGGCCAACGTCCTGACTTTC.

The chain employs TRBV7-9 and TRBJ2-3; TRBD2 matches 8 bases. The CDR3 is 15 residues long. Germline lookup yields CDR1 SEHNR and CDR2 FQNEAQ (reference sequence). V lost 7 bases to trimming and J lost 3 bases; unmatched junction nucleotides: 9. Here the CDR3 reads CASTGGGTETDTQYF. The CDR3 bases are TGTGCCAGCACGGGGGGGGGAACTGAGACAGATACGCAGTATTTT.

V usage is TRBV6-5 and J usage is TRBJ2-4; weak D call: TRBD2 (6 bases). Trimming took off 7 bases at V and 7 bases at J, with 20 bases between the two ends. Germline loops: CDR1 MNHEY, CDR2 SVGAGI. The CDR3 contains 15 residues. The CDR3 DNA sequence: TGTGCCAGCAATAGTCGTATTAGCGGAGAGAACATTCAGTACTTC. It yields the protein CASNSRISGENIQYF.

This clone was seen only once. The chain joins TRBV7-3 to TRBJ2-7; TRBD2 agrees at 8 bases. The CDR3 contains 15 residues. With V trimmed by 4 bases and J by 7 bases, 12 bases remained unmatched. In germline, CDR1 is SGHTA, CDR2 FQGTGA. In nucleotides, the CDR3 is TGTGCCAGCAGCTACCGGGACGGGGGGGCAGGGGAGCAGTACTTC. Its protein product is CASSYRDGGAGEQYF.

The chain has TRBV6-6 and TRBJ1-2, with 10 bases matching TRBD1. Germline trimming cut 2 bases from V and 2 bases from J; bases unmatched to any gene: 2. The germline V gene has CDR1 MNHNY and CDR2 SVGAGI (reference sequence). The CDR3 is made up of 15 amino acids. This chain's CDR3 is CASSYPGQGNYGYTF. The DNA for the CDR3 is TGTGCCAGCAGTTACCCGGGACAGGGGAACTATGGCTACACCTTC.

V usage is TRBV6-5 and J usage is TRBJ2-3; TRBD2 is a possible D gene (6 bases). Per germline, CDR1 MNHEY and CDR2 SVGAGI. The ends were cut back, 4 bases at V and 2 bases at J, with 13 bases in the middle. The CDR3 totals 15 residues. This CDR3 reads CASSLGLLVTDTQYF. The CDR3 DNA follows: TGTGCCAGCAGTTTGGGACTGCTAGTCACAGATACGCAGTATTTT.